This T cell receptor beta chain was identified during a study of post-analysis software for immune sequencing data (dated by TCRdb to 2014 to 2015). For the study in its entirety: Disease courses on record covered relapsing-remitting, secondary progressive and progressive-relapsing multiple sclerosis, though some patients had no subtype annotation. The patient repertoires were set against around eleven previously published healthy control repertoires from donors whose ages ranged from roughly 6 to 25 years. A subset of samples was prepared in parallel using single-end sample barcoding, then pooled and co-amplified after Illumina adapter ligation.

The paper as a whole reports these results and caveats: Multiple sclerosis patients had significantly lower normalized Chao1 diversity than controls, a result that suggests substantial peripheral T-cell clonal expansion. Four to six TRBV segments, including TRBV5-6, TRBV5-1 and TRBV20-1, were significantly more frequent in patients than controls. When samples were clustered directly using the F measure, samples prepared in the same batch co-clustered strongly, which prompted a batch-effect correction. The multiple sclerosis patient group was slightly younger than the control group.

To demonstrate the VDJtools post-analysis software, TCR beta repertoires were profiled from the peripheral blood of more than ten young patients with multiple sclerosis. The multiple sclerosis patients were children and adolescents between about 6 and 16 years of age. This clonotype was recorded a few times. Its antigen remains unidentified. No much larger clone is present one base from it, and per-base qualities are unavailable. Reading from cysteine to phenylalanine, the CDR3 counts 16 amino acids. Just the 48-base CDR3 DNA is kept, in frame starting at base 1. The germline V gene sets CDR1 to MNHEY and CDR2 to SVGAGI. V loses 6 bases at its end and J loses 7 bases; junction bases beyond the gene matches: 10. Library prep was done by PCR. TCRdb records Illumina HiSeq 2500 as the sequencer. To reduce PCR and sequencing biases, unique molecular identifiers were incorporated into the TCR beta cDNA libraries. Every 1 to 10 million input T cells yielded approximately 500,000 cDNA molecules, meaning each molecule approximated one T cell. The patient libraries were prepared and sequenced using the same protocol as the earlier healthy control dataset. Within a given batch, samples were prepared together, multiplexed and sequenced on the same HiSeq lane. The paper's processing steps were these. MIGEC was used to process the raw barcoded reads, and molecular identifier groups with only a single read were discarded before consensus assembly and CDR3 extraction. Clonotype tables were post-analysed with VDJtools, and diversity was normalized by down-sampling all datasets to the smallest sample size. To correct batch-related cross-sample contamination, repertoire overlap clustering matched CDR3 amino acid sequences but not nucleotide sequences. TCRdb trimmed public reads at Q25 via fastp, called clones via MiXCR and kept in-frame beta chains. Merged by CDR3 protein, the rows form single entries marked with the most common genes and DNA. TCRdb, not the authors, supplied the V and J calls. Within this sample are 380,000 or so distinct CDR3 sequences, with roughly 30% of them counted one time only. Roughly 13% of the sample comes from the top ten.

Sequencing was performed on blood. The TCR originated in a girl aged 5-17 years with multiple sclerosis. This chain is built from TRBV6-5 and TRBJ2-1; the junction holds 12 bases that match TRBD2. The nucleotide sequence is TGTGCCAGCAGCCCCCCTGGGCTAGCGGGGGGGAATGAGCAGTTCTTC. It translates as CASSPPGLAGGNEQFF.